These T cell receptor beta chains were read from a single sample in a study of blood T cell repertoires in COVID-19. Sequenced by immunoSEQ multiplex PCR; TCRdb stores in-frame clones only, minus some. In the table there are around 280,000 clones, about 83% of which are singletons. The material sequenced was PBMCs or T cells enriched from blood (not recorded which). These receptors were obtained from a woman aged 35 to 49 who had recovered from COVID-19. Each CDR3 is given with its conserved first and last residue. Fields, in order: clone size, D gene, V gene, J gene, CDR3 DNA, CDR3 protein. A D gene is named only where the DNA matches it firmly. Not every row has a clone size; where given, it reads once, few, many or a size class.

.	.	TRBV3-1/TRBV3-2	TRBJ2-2	TGTGCCAGCAGCTCCCAGGGGACCGGGGAGCTGTTTTTT	CASSSQGTGELFF
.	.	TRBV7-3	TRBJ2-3	TGTGCCAGCGGGTTAGCGCCTACAGATACGCAGTATTTT	CASGLAPTDTQYF
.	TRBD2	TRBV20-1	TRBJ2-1	TGCAGTGCTAGTCCGGCTAGCGGTTCCTACAATGAGCAGTTCTTC	CSASPASGSYNEQFF
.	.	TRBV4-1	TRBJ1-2	TGCGCCAGCAGCCAAGATAACAGGGTTTATGGCTACACCTTC	CASSQDNRVYGYTF
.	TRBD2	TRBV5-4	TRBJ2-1	TGTGCCAGCAGCTTGGGGAGCGGGAGGGCCAGCGAGCAGTTCTTC	CASSLGSGRASEQFF
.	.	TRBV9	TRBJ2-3	TGTGCCAGCAGCGTAGGACAGCCAGATACGCAGTATTTT	CASSVGQPDTQYF
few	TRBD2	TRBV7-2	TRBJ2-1	TGTGCCAGCAGCCCGTCCCGGACTAGCGGGGGTAATGAGCAGTTCTTC	CASSPSRTSGGNEQFF
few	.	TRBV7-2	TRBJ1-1	TGTGCCAGCACCTCCGGTGCGAACACTGAAGCTTTCTTT	CASTSGANTEAFF
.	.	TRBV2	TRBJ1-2	TGTGCCAGCAGGGACAAAGGGGGAGCCTATGGCTACACCTTC	CASRDKGGAYGYTF
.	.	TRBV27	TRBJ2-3	TGTGCCAGCAGTTTATGGTCACTCAGGGGAGCGGGCACAGATACGCAGTATTTT	CASSLWSLRGAGTDTQYF
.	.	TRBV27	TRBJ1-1	TGTGCCAGCTTCAGCTCCCAGGGGTCGGTCACTGAAGCTTTCTTT	CASFSSQGSVTEAFF
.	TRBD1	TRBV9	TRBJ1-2	TGTGCCAGCAGCGCAGCGACAGGGGGGTATGGCTACACCTTC	CASSAATGGYGYTF
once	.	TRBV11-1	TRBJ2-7	TGTGCCAGCAGCTTAGTATCCCCATCAGGGCACGAGCAGTACTTC	CASSLVSPSGHEQYF
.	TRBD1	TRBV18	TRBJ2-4	TGTGCCAGCTCACAGGGGTCGGCAGGGGGAGCCAAAAACATTCAGTACTTC	CASSQGSAGGAKNIQYF
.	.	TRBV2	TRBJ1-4	TGTGCCAGCAGAACCGGGACTACTGAAAAACTGTTTTTT	CASRTGTTEKLFF
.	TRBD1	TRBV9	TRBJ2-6	TGTGCCAGCAGAGACAATACAGGGGCTGGGGCCAACGTCCTGACTTTC	CASRDNTGAGANVLTF
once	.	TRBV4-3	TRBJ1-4	TGCGCCAGCAGCCCCCTGGACGGGGTGGGGAAACTGTTTTTT	CASSPLDGVGKLFF